The clone carrying this T cell receptor (beta chain) was observed a handful of times. Its antigen is unknown. These data originate in a study of molecular identifiers for immune sequencing clone quantification. Study-wide findings and caveats: Over 98% of effector molecules, but under 1% in naive cells, were held by clones with more than 20 RNA copies.

J was trimmed by 6 bases and V by 5 bases; bases with no gene match: 15. Germline V gene lookup returns CDR1 SEHNR and CDR2 FQNEAQ (reference sequence). This CDR3 spans 17 amino acids. TCRdb itself ran the PCR reads through MiXCR, one entry per CDR3 protein. The data contain hundreds of thousands of distinct CDR3 sequences, 15% to 20% of them singletons. This TCR was recovered from a human donor in good health. Some libraries in this study had Jurkat cell RNA spiked in. The chain recombines TRBV7-9 with TRBJ2-1; TRBD2 matches 8 bases. Sequences were obtained from naive CD8+ T cells from blood, with Jurkat cell RNA spiked in. Subset defined: FACS-sorted CD8+CD4-CCR7+CD45RA+ naive T cells. The CDR3 sequence: CASSPQTSGWGSNEQFF. CDR3 coding DNA: TGTGCCAGCAGCCCCCAAACTAGCGGATGGGGGAGCAATGAGCAGTTCTTC.